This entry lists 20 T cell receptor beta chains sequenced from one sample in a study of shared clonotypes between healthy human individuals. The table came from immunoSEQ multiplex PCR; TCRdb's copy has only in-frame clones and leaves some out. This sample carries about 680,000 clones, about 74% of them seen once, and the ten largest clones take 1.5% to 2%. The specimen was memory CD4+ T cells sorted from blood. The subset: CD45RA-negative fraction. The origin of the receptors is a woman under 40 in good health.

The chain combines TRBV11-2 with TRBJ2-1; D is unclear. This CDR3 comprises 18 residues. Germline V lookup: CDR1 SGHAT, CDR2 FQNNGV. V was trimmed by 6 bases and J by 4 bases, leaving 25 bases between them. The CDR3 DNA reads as TGTGCCAGCAGGCCCCTCACGACGGGCCCCGGCCGTTACAATGAGCAGTTCTTC. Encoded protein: CASRPLTTGPGRYNEQFF. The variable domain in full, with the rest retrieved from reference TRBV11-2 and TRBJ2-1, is EAGVAQSPRYKIIEKRQSVAFWCNPISGHATLYWYQQILGQGPKLLIQFQNNGVVDDSQLPKDRFSAERLKGVDSTLKIQPAKLEDSAVYLCASRPLTTGPGRYNEQFFGPGTRLTVL.

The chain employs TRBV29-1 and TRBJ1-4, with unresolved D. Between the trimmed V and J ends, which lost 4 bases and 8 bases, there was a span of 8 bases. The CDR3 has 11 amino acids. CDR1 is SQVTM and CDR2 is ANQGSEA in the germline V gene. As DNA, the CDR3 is TGCAGCGTTGGGCGCGGGGAAAAACTGTTTTTT. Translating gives CSVGRGEKLFF.

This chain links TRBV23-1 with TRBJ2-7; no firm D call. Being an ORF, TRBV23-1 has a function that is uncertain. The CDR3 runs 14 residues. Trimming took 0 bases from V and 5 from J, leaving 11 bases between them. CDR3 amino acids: CASSQSVLRDEQYF. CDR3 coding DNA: TGCGCCAGCAGTCAATCGGTTCTCCGCGACGAGCAGTACTTC.

CDR3 loop: CAWNQWGATEAFF. The CDR3 DNA sequence: TGTGCCTGGAATCAGTGGGGGGCCACTGAAGCTTTCTTT. The chain uses TRBV30 and TRBJ1-1, with D perhaps matching TRBD1 (6 bases). Germline CDR1 GTSNPN, CDR2 SVGIG (reference sequence). The V end was cut by 4 bases, the J end by 4 bases, with 13 bases between. This CDR3 has 13 residues. The complete variable domain, with remaining parts taken from reference TRBV30 and TRBJ1-1, reads SQTIHQWPATLVQPVGSPLSLECTVEGTSNPNLYWYRQAAGRGLQLLFYSVGIGQISSEVPQNLSASRPQDRQFILSSKKLLLSDSGFYLCAWNQWGATEAFFGQGTRLTVV.

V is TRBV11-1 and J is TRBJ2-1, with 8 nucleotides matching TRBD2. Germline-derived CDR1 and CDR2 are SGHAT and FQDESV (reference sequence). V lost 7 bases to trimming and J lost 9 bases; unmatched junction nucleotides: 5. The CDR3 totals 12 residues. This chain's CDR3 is CASTGLVAEQFF. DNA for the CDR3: TGTGCCAGCACGGGACTAGTAGCTGAGCAGTTCTTC.

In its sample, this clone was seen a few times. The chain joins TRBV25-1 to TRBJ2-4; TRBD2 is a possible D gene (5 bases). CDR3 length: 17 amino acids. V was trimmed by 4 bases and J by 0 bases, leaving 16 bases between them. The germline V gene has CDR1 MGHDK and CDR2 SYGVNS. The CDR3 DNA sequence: TGTGCCAGCAGTGGATTGAATCAAGGACTAGCCAAAAACATTCAGTACTTC. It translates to CASSGLNQGLAKNIQYF.

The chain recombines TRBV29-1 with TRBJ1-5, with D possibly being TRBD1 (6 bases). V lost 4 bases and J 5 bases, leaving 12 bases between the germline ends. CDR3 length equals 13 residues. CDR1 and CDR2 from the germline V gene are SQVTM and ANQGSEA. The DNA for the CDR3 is TGCAGCGTTGTCGAGGACAGATATCAGCCCCAGCATTTT. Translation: CSVVEDRYQPQHF.

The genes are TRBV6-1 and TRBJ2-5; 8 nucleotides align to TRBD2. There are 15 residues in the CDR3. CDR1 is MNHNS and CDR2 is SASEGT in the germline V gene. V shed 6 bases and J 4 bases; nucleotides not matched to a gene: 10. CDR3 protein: CASRAGLGVLETQYF. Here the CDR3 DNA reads TGTGCCAGCAGAGCGGGACTAGGCGTGTTAGAGACCCAGTACTTC.

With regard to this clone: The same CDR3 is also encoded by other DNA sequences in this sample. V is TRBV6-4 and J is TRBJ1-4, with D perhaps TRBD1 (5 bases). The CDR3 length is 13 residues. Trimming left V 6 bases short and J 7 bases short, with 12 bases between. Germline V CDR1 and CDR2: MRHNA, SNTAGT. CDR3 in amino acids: CASSRDRGEKLFF. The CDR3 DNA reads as TGTGCCAGCAGCAGGGATCGGGGTGAAAAACTGTTTTTT.

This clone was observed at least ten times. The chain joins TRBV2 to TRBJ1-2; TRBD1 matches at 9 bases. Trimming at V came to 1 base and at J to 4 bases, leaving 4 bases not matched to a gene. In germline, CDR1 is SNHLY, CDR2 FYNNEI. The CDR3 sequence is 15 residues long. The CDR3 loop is CASSEGGDRVYGYTF. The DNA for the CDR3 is TGTGCCAGCAGTGAAGGGGGGGACAGGGTCTATGGCTACACCTTC.

CDR3 nucleotide sequence: TGTGCCAGCAATAACCTAGCGGGAGCGTGGAATGAGCAGTTCTTC. Translated: CASNNLAGAWNEQFF. This chain joins TRBV28 and TRBJ2-1; 10 positions match TRBD2. The CDR3 extends over 15 amino acids. Germline V gene sequence: CDR1 MDHEN, CDR2 SYDVKM. V gave up 7 bases and J gave up 7 bases; unmatched junction bases: 10. The full variable domain, rest sourced from reference TRBV28 and TRBJ2-1, is DVKVTQSSRYLVKRTGEKVFLECVQDMDHENMFWYRQDPGLGLRLIYFSYDVKMKEKGDIPEGYSVSREKKERFSLILESASTNQTSMYLCASNNLAGAWNEQFFGPGTRLTVL.

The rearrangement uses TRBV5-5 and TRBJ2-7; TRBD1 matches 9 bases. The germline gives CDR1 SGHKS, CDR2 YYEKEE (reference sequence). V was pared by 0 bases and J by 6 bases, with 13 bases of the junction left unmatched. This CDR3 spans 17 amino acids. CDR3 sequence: CASSLVYYRDRAVEQYF. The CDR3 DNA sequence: TGTGCCAGCAGCTTGGTATATTACCGGGACAGGGCAGTCGAGCAGTACTTC.

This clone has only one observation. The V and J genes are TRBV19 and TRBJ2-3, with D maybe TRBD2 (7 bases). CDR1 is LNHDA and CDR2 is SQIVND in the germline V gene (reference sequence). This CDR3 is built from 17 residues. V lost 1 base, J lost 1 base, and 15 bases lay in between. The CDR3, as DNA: TGTGCCAGTAGTATAGGGGCGGGGGCCAGAGGCACAGATACGCAGTATTTT. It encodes CASSIGAGARGTDTQYF.

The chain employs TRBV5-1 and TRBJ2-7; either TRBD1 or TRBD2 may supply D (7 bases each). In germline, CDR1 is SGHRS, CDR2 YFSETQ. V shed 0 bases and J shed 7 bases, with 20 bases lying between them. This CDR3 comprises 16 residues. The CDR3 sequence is CASSLAPGGAGGEQYF. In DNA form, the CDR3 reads TGCGCCAGCAGCTTGGCCCCAGGGGGGGCCGGAGGGGAGCAGTACTTC.

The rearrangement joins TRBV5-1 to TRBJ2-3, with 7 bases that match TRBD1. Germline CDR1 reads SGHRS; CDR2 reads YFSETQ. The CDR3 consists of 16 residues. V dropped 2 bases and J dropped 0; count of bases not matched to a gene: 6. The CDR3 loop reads CASSFATGLSTDTQYF. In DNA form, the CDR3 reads TGCGCCAGCAGCTTCGCGACAGGGCTAAGCACAGATACGCAGTATTTT.

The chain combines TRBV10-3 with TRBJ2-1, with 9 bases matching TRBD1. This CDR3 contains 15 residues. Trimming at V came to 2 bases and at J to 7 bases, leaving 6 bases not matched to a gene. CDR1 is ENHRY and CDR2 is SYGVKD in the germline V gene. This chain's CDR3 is CAISETGGTTNEQFF. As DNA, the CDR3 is TGTGCCATCAGTGAGACAGGGGGCACCACTAATGAGCAGTTCTTC.

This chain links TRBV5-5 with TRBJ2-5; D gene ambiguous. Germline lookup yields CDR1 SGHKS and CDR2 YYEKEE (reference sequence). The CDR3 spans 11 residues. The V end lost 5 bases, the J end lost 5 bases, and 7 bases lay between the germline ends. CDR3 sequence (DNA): TGTGCCAGCAGACAGACCGAGACCCAGTACTTC. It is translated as CASRQTETQYF.

The CDR3, as DNA: TGCAGCGTGACGGGCCTCAAGTGGGGTACGGGTGGAGAGACCCAGTACTTC. Protein product: CSVTGLKWGTGGETQYF. The rearrangement uses TRBV29-1 and TRBJ2-5, with no clear D. Trimming pared 6 bases from V and 4 bases from J, leaving 27 bases between. Per germline, CDR1 SQVTM and CDR2 ANQGSEA. The CDR3 extends over 17 amino acids.

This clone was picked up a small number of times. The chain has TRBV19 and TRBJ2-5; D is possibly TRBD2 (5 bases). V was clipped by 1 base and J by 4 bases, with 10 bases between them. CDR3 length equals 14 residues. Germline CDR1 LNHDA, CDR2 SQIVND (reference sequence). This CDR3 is CASSIVPGGETQYF. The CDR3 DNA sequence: TGTGCCAGTAGTATAGTTCCAGGAGGAGAGACCCAGTACTTC.

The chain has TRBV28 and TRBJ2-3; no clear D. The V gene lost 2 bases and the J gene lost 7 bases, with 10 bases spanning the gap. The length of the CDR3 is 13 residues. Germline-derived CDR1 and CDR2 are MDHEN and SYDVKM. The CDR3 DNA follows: TGTGCCAGCAGTTTACGAGCTCCGTATACGCAGTATTTT. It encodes CASSLRAPYTQYF.